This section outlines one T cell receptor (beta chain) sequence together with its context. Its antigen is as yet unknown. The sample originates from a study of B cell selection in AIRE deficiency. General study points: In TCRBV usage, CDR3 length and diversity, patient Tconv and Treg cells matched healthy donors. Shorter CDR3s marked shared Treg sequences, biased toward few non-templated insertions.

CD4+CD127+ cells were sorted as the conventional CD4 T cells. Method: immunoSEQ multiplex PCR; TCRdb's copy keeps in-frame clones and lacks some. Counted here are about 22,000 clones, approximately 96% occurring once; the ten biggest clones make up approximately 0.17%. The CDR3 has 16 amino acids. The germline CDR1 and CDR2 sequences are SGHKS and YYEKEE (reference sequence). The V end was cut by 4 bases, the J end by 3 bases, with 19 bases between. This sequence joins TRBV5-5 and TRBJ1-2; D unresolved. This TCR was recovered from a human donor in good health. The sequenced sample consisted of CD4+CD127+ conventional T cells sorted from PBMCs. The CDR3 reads CASSEGSTKGYYGYTF. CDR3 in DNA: TGTGCCAGCAGCGAAGGGTCCACTAAGGGCTACTATGGCTACACCTTC.